This TCR beta chain appears in the sequencing data of a study of cytomegalovirus exposure and HLA in healthy donors. Overall study context: From 150 million to 200 million T cells, an earlier analysis saw roughly 110 million unique TCR beta sequences.

In the PCR, 60 Vbeta and 13 Jbeta primers were used. Clones were sequenced by immunoSEQ multiplex PCR, and TCRdb holds only the in-frame ones, with some missing. The data show more than 150,000 clones, about 80% seen once. Note on this clone: Its target is not known.

The CDR3 spans 13 residues. CDR1 and CDR2 (germline): LNHDA, SQIVND (reference sequence). V was trimmed by 7 bases and J by 4 bases, leaving 13 bases between them. Study-level points and caveats: Presence/absence analyses assumed roughly uniform sequencing depth across donors, which may not hold. Cytomegalovirus-associated status was assigned to about 160 TCR beta chains. Common viral pathogens seemed, in a later analysis, to connect with several of the most significant clusters.

The sequencing sample was made of PBMCs. The V and J genes are TRBV19 and TRBJ1-1; D is ambiguous. The clonotype comes from a woman aged 18 to 35 in good health and CMV-seropositive. In DNA form, the CDR3 reads TGTGCCAGTACCGAGGGCTGGGGCACTGAAGCTTTCTTT. Its translation is CASTEGWGTEAFF.